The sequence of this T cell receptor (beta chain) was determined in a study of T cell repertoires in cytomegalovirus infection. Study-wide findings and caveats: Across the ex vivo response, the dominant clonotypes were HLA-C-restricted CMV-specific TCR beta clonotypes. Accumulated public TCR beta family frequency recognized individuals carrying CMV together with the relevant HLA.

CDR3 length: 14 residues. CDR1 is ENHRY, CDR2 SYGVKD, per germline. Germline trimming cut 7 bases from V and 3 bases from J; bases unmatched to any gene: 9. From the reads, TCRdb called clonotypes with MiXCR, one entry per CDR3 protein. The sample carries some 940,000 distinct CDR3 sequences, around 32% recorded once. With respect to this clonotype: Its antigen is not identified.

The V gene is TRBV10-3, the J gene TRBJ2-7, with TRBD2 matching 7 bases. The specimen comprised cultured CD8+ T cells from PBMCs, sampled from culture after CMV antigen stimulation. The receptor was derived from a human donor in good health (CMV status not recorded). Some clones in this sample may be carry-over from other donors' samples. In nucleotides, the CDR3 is TGTGCCATCACGAGGGGAGGGGCAGGCTACGAGCAGTACTTC. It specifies CAITRGGAGYEQYF.